The 24 T cell receptor beta chains below come from one sample, sequenced in a study of T-cell reconstitution after alpha-beta-depleted transplantation in children. Construction of the TCRbeta library involved unique molecular identifiers. A single record per CDR3 protein comes from TCRdb applying MiXCR to the PCR reads. This table holds 350,000 to 450,000 distinct CDR3 sequences, approximately 20% found once. The sample consisted of PBMCs from the stem cell graft donor, taken from the stem cell graft. Receptors were obtained from a human donor who donated a stem cell graft to a child with acute myeloid leukemia.

The count of this clonotype is one. The V gene is TRBV7-9, the J gene TRBJ2-1; TRBD2 matches at 13 bases. Trimming took 5 bases from V and 8 from J; bases not matched to a gene: 9. The CDR3 extends over 16 amino acids. CDR1 SEHNR and CDR2 FQNEAQ come from the germline V gene (reference sequence). The CDR3 reads CASSLRTSGSLDEQFF. In DNA, the CDR3 is TGTGCCAGCAGCCTGCGGACTAGCGGGAGTCTCGATGAGCAGTTCTTC.

J is TRBJ2-1 and V is TRBV20-1; 15 nucleotides agree with TRBD2. Germline V gives CDR1 DFQATT, CDR2 SNEGSKA (reference sequence). The CDR3 is 16 residues long. Trimming cost V 6 bases and J 7 bases; bases outside gene matches: 10. CDR3 sequence (DNA): TGCAGTGCAACAGGGACTAGCGGGAGGCTTGGAAATGAGCAGTTCTTC. It yields the protein CSATGTSGRLGNEQFF.

This clonotype was seen a few times. The J gene is TRBJ2-3, the V gene TRBV7-9, with a weak D call TRBD1 (5 bases). The germline V gene has CDR1 SEHNR and CDR2 FQNEAQ (reference sequence). V dropped 5 bases and J dropped 1 base, with 13 bases sitting between them. The CDR3 runs to 15 residues. The CDR3: CASSRRDLRTDTQYF. The CDR3 DNA reads as TGTGCCAGCAGCCGCAGGGATTTGCGCACAGATACGCAGTATTTT.

The sample holds many counts of this clonotype. This CDR3 reads CSAGKGREEEQYF. The DNA of the CDR3 is TGCAGTGCTGGGAAGGGCAGGGAGGAGGAGCAGTACTTC. The chain employs TRBV20-1 and TRBJ2-7; tentative D call: TRBD2 (6 bases). From germline, CDR1 is DFQATT and CDR2 SNEGSKA (reference sequence). The CDR3 runs to 13 residues. Deletions cut 5 bases from V and 7 bases from J, with 18 bases between.

This clonotype showed up many times. The chain combines TRBV20-1 with TRBJ1-5, with TRBD1 identical over 9 bases. J was trimmed by 6 bases and V by 5 bases; bases with no gene match: 11. Germline V lookup: CDR1 DFQATT, CDR2 SNEGSKA (reference sequence). The CDR3 sequence is 15 residues long. The CDR3 loop is CSASVQGALGQPQHF. As DNA, the CDR3 is TGCAGTGCTTCCGTACAGGGGGCACTCGGTCAGCCCCAGCATTTT.

This clonotype appeared many times. The rearrangement uses TRBV20-1 and TRBJ1-2; the D is unclear. V lost 2 bases to trimming and J lost 7 bases, with 23 bases between them. The CDR3 length is 16 residues. The germline V gene encodes CDR1 DFQATT and CDR2 SNEGSKA (reference sequence). The CDR3 bases are TGCAGTGCTAGACGACTCACTAGGACGGGCTCAACTGGCTACACCTTC. Its translation: CSARRLTRTGSTGYTF.

This clonotype was counted only a few times. This sequence joins TRBV27 and TRBJ2-1; no firm D call. This CDR3 has 15 residues. Trimming removed 5 bases at V and 2 bases at J, with 13 bases between. The germline V gene has CDR1 MNHEY and CDR2 SMNVEV (reference sequence). In nucleotides, the CDR3 is TGTGCCAGCAGTCTCGCCCCAATCACCTACAATGAGCAGTTCTTC. This codes for CASSLAPITYNEQFF.

The chain employs TRBV12-3 or TRBV12-4 and TRBJ1-5; D unresolved. The length of the CDR3 is 14 residues. V lost 1 base and J 2 bases, leaving 6 bases between the germline ends. Here the CDR3 DNA reads TGTGCCAGCAGTTTAGGCATTGGCAATCAGCCCCAGCATTTT. It yields the protein CASSLGIGNQPQHF.

Ten or more counts support this clonotype. Germline is not matched at one junction end, which may reflect a read error. The chain couples TRBV29-1 to TRBJ2-5, with TRBD2 identical over 8 bases. CDR3 length: 12 amino acids. Germline assignment: CDR1 SQVTM and CDR2 ANQGSEA. The CDR3 bases are TGCAGCGCGGTAGAAAGTAGCGGGAAAGGCGACTTC. Protein sequence: CSAVESSGKGDF.

The rearrangement joins TRBV10-3 to TRBJ2-7; D may be TRBD2 (5 bases). The V end was cut by 0 bases, the J end by 7 bases, with 25 bases between. Germline values: CDR1 ENHRY, CDR2 SYGVKD. CDR3 length: 18 amino acids. CDR3 sequence (DNA): TGTGCCATCAGTGAGTCGACTGCCCGGGATCCACAATCGAGGGAGCAGTACTTC. Its protein is CAISESTARDPQSREQYF.

The V gene is TRBV5-1, the J gene TRBJ2-7; tentatively, D is TRBD2 (6 bases). Germline-derived CDR1 and CDR2 are SGHRS and YFSETQ. CDR3 size: 13 residues. Trimming pared 7 bases from V and 2 bases from J, leaving 13 bases between. The CDR3 coding sequence is TGCGCCAGCGGCTGGAGGGGTACCTACGAGCAGTACTTC. Residues: CASGWRGTYEQYF.

The J gene is TRBJ2-3, the V gene TRBV29-1, with 15 bases that match TRBD2. The germline gives CDR1 SQVTM, CDR2 ANQGSEA. CDR3 length equals 16 residues. V lost 4 bases, J lost 1 base, and 3 bases stayed unmatched. For the CDR3, the DNA is TGCAGCGTTGTAGGACTAGCGGGAGGGGGCACAGATACGCAGTATTTT. Translation: CSVVGLAGGGTDTQYF.

In DNA, the CDR3 is TGTGCCAGTAGTATTGGGGTATCCACAGATACGCAGTATTTT. Translating it yields CASSIGVSTDTQYF. The gene calls are TRBV19 and TRBJ2-3, with no clear D. The CDR3 sequence is 14 residues long. V shed 3 bases and J shed 2 bases, with 9 bases lying between them. Germline CDR1 and CDR2: LNHDA and SQIVND (reference sequence).

The V and J genes are TRBV10-3 and TRBJ2-5, with D possibly matching TRBD2 (6 bases). This CDR3 region has 16 residues. Germline CDR1 and CDR2: ENHRY and SYGVKD. V lost 4 bases, J lost 0 bases, and 15 bases lay in between. The CDR3 protein is CAISASTGAYQETQYF. The DNA for the CDR3 is TGTGCCATCAGTGCGTCAACGGGAGCGTACCAAGAGACCCAGTACTTC.

This clonotype was detected only a few times. V gene TRBV7-8 combines with J gene TRBJ2-7; D is perhaps TRBD2 (5 bases). Germline lookup yields CDR1 SGHVS and CDR2 FQNEAQ. The length of the CDR3 is 13 residues. With 4 bases removed from V and 1 base from J, the gap between germline ends came to 8 bases. The CDR3 DNA is TGTGCCAGCAGCTGGACTCGGTCCTACGAGCAGTACTTC. This encodes CASSWTRSYEQYF.

This clonotype was recorded once. V is TRBV10-3 and J is TRBJ1-1; D unresolved. Trimming took off 10 bases at V and 2 bases at J, with 5 bases between the two ends. This CDR3 is 10 amino acids long. Germline CDR1 and CDR2: ENHRY and SYGVKD. CDR3 protein: CATGNTEAFF. The CDR3 DNA reads TGTGCCACCGGTAACACTGAAGCTTTCTTT.

This clonotype was recorded at least ten times. The V gene is TRBV5-1, the J gene TRBJ2-3, with a tentative D call TRBD1 (5 bases). This CDR3 is 16 amino acids long. With 5 bases removed from V and 3 bases from J, the gap between germline ends came to 19 bases. Germline assignment: CDR1 SGHRS and CDR2 YFSETQ. The DNA of the CDR3 is TGCGCCAGCAGTCCGCTGGTCGGTCAGGGAACAGATACGCAGTATTTT. Protein sequence: CASSPLVGQGTDTQYF.

This clonotype occurred many times. This sequence joins TRBV29-1 and TRBJ2-5, with 8 bases that match TRBD1. This CDR3 is built from 12 residues. The germline CDR1 and CDR2 sequences are SQVTM and ANQGSEA. Germline trimming cut 4 bases from V and 4 bases from J; bases unmatched to any gene: 2. The CDR3 DNA reads as TGCAGCGTTGCCAGGGGGCTAGAGACCCAGTACTTC. It encodes CSVARGLETQYF.

The J gene is TRBJ2-5, the V gene TRBV20-1; TRBD1 is a possible D gene (6 bases). The germline V gene has CDR1 DFQATT and CDR2 SNEGSKA (reference sequence). The V end was cut by 5 bases, the J end by 5 bases, with 21 bases between. The CDR3 is made up of 15 amino acids. The CDR3 sequence is CSAQLIRGSSETQYF. The CDR3 bases are TGCAGTGCTCAGCTCATCAGGGGATCGAGCGAGACCCAGTACTTC.

This clonotype occurred a few times. This chain connects TRBV27 to TRBJ2-7; perhaps D is TRBD1 or TRBD2 (5 bases each). Germline values: CDR1 MNHEY, CDR2 SMNVEV (reference sequence). Trimming left V 7 bases short and J 1 base short, with 17 bases between. This CDR3 has 15 amino acids. For the CDR3, the DNA is TGTGCCAGCACCCCTGGGGCGGGCCCATCCTACGAGCAGTACTTC. It is translated as CASTPGAGPSYEQYF.

The V and J genes are TRBV5-4 and TRBJ1-2; D is perhaps TRBD1 (6 bases). Germline V CDR1 and CDR2: SGHNT, YYREEE (reference sequence). V was cut by 3 bases and J by 7 bases, with 10 bases left in between. The CDR3 spans 12 residues. CDR3 nucleotides: TGTGCCAGCAGCTGGGGGCTCGGTGGCTACACCTTC. Translation gives CASSWGLGGYTF.

The chain recombines TRBV7-9 with TRBJ2-7; 8 nucleotides align to TRBD2. Trimming at V came to 5 bases and at J to 5 bases, leaving 11 bases not matched to a gene. This CDR3 has 15 residues. In germline, CDR1 is SEHNR, CDR2 FQNEAQ (reference sequence). This chain's CDR3 is CASSPAGDGYDEQYF. Here the CDR3 DNA reads TGTGCCAGCAGCCCAGCGGGAGACGGTTACGACGAGCAGTACTTC.

The chain couples TRBV25-1 to TRBJ2-7, with 7 positions matching TRBD1. Per germline, CDR1 MGHDK and CDR2 SYGVNS. Unmatched junction bases numbered 4, after V lost 3 bases and J lost 2 bases. The CDR3 covers 14 residues. In DNA form, the CDR3 reads TGTGCCAGCAGTGATTCGACAGGGACCTACGAGCAGTACTTC. Amino acids: CASSDSTGTYEQYF.

V is TRBV6-2 or TRBV6-3 and J is TRBJ2-5; TRBD2 matches 13 bases. The CDR3 totals 17 residues. From germline, CDR1 is MNHEY and CDR2 SVGEGT. With V trimmed by 6 bases and J by 4 bases, 11 bases remained unmatched. This chain's CDR3 is CASSPGLAGAPVETQYF. The CDR3 DNA reads TGTGCCAGCAGCCCAGGACTAGCGGGAGCTCCAGTAGAGACCCAGTACTTC.